These T cell receptor beta chains were read from a single sample in a study of control samples from healthy donors and cancer patients. The repertoire was sequenced with immunoSEQ multiplex PCR; TCRdb's copy has only in-frame clones and lacks some. The data contain over 100,000 clones, around 93% of them singletons. Sequences were obtained from blood. The receptors shown here come from a woman aged 50 to 65 in good health. Each CDR3 is given with its conserved first and last residue. The D gene is left open where the match is weak. Size is stated for part of the rows, as once, few or many counts, or as a class when the clone is expanded.

TRBV24-1	-	-	TRBJ1-2	CATSDPWRVRDSYGYTF	TGTGCCACCAGTGATCCGTGGAGAGTTAGGGATAGCTATGGCTACACCTTC
TRBV6-1	TRBD2	few	TRBJ2-1	CASSEIGGRGYNEQFF	TGTGCCAGCAGTGAAATCGGCGGGAGGGGCTACAATGAGCAGTTCTTC
TRBV6-2/TRBV6-3	-	once	TRBJ2-5	CASSYPTPAQYF	TGTGCCAGCAGTTACCCGACCCCGGCCCAGTACTTC
TRBV28	-	-	TRBJ2-1	CASYSYNEQFF	TGTGCCAGCTACAGCTACAATGAGCAGTTCTTC
TRBV3-1/TRBV3-2	TRBD2	-	TRBJ2-7	CASSPGLAGGPEGEQYF	TGTGCCAGCAGCCCGGGACTAGCGGGAGGGCCTGAAGGCGAGCAGTACTTC
TRBV6-5	TRBD2	-	TRBJ2-5	CASSRLAGGSETQYF	TGTGCCAGCAGTAGACTAGCGGGAGGTTCTGAGACCCAGTACTTC
TRBV27	TRBD2	-	TRBJ2-1	CASSPRGLAGGQRMNEQFF	TGTGCCAGCAGTCCCAGGGGGCTAGCGGGGGGGCAAAGGATGAATGAGCAGTTCTTC
TRBV24-1	TRBD2	-	TRBJ2-3	CATSESGGITDTQYF	TGTGCCACCAGTGAATCGGGGGGGATCACAGATACGCAGTATTTT
TRBV7-8	-	-	TRBJ1-1	CASSFGGADTEAFF	TGTGCCAGCAGCTTCGGGGGCGCGGACACTGAAGCTTTCTTT
TRBV2	-	once	TRBJ1-5	CASSEKDSGQPQHF	TGTGCCAGCAGCGAGAAGGACAGTGGACAGCCCCAGCATTTT